The 17 T cell receptor beta chains below were found in one sample sequenced in a study of vaccination and CD4 T cells after COVID-19. Time point indicated: late sampling 161 to 241 days after vaccination in a few convalescent patients. Treatment denoted: approximately 9-day PBMC culture with coronavirus spike peptide pools or control peptides (ViraFEST assay). The Oncomine TCR Beta short-read assay was applied to DNA of cultured CD4+ T cells. TCRdb ran MiXCR on the PCR reads and lists one entry per CDR3 protein. The sample has over 20,000 distinct CDR3 sequences; 30% to 45% are singletons. Their antigens are not known. The sequencing used CD4+ T cells from blood, cultured in vitro, collected about 7 months after SARS-CoV-2 vaccination. The receptors derive from a human donor who had recovered from COVID-19.

This clonotype was counted once. The V and J genes are TRBV2 and TRBJ2-7, with a weak D call TRBD2 (6 bases). Trimming removed 4 bases at V and 5 bases at J, with 12 bases between. The CDR3 is 13 amino acids. The germline V gene encodes CDR1 SNHLY and CDR2 FYNNEI. In DNA form, the CDR3 reads TGTGCCAGCAGTGGGACTACCGGACACGAGCAGTACTTC. The encoded protein is CASSGTTGHEQYF.

The J gene is TRBJ2-7, the V gene TRBV19; TRBD1 matches at 7 bases. Losses at the gene ends were 3 bases for V and 2 bases for J; bases not matched to a gene: 1. The CDR3 sequence is 13 residues long. Germline CDR1 LNHDA, CDR2 SQIVND (reference sequence). The CDR3 sequence is CASSITGAYEQYF. CDR3 DNA: TGTGCCAGTAGTATTACAGGGGCCTACGAGCAGTACTTC.

This chain joins TRBV19 and TRBJ1-2, with 10 bases identical to TRBD1. The CDR3 covers 15 residues. V lost 5 bases to trimming and J lost 4 bases; unmatched junction nucleotides: 7. CDR1 is LNHDA and CDR2 is SQIVND in the germline V gene (reference sequence). CDR3 sequence (DNA): TGTGCCAGTAGTTCGACAGGGGGCACCAGCTATGGCTACACCTTC. Its translation is CASSSTGGTSYGYTF.

This clonotype showed up just a few times. The CDR3 DNA is TGTGCCAGCAATTCACAGAATAGCAATCAGCCCCAGCATTTT. This codes for CASNSQNSNQPQHF. The genes are TRBV6-2 or TRBV6-3 and TRBJ1-5, with unresolved D. Trimming left V 7 bases short and J 0 bases short, with 10 bases between. Germline CDR1 is MNHEY and CDR2 is SVGEGT. CDR3 length: 14 residues.

The V gene is TRBV10-3, the J gene TRBJ2-5; 7 nucleotides align to TRBD2. CDR1 is ENHRY, CDR2 SYGVKD, per germline. The CDR3 is 12 amino acids. The V gene end was trimmed by 8 bases and the J gene end by 2 bases; junction bases not matched to a gene: 2. For the CDR3, the DNA is TGTGCCATCCGCGGGGGTCAAGAGACCCAGTACTTC. It is translated as CAIRGGQETQYF.

The table lists this clonotype with a few counts. V and J are TRBV20-1 and TRBJ1-1; no definite D call. Germline loops: CDR1 DFQATT, CDR2 SNEGSKA (reference sequence). The CDR3 runs 10 residues. V was cut by 3 bases and J by 6 bases, with 5 bases left in between. The CDR3 coding sequence is TGCAGTGCTAGCGCGGCTGAAGCTTTCTTT. Its translation: CSASAAEAFF.

This clonotype has just a few counts. The genes are TRBV20-1 and TRBJ2-2, with 8 bases aligning to TRBD2. Per germline, CDR1 DFQATT and CDR2 SNEGSKA (reference sequence). Losses at the gene ends were 0 bases for V and 5 bases for J; bases not matched to a gene: 8. The CDR3 is 16 residues long. The DNA for the CDR3 is TGCAGTGCTAGAGATGGAACGGGAGGGCCGACCGGGGAGCTGTTTTTT. Amino acids: CSARDGTGGPTGELFF.

In its sample, this clonotype was seen a few times. This chain connects TRBV7-2 to TRBJ2-3; D may correspond to TRBD1 or TRBD2 (5 bases each). With 5 bases removed from V and 14 bases from J, the gap between germline ends came to 17 bases. CDR3 length equals 12 residues. Germline V gives CDR1 SGHTA, CDR2 FQGNSA. DNA of the CDR3: TGTGCCAGCAGCCCCCCAGGGCCCCGGGGGTATTTT. Amino acid sequence: CASSPPGPRGYF.

The sample holds a few counts of this clonotype. The V call is TRBV7-3, the J call TRBJ2-4; no firm D call. CDR3 size: 15 residues. CDR1 and CDR2 (germline): SGHTA, FQGTGA. Trimming stripped 1 base from V and 8 bases from J, with 15 bases between. The CDR3 DNA is TGTGCCAGCAGCTTAAACCCCAGGCCCGGTGACATTCAGTACTTC. It translates to CASSLNPRPGDIQYF.

CDR3 sequence (DNA): TGTGCCAGCAACCTACGGGAGGCTGCTGGTGAGCAGTTCTTC. As protein: CASNLREAAGEQFF. The genes are TRBV5-5 and TRBJ2-1; 7 bases are a match to TRBD2. CDR3 length: 14 residues. Germline trimming cut 6 bases from V and 9 bases from J; bases unmatched to any gene: 12. Germline-derived CDR1 and CDR2 are SGHKS and YYEKEE (reference sequence).

For this clonotype: This may stem from a read error, because a much larger clone lies one nucleotide away. The V and J genes are TRBV7-9 and TRBJ1-5, with 10 bases identical to TRBD1. The CDR3 covers 13 residues. Trimming at V came to 5 bases and at J to 9 bases, leaving 4 bases not matched to a gene. Germline CDR1 reads SEHNR; CDR2 reads FQNEAQ (reference sequence). CDR3 in amino acids: CASSTGTGVPQHF. For the CDR3, the DNA is TGTGCCAGCAGCACCGGGACAGGGGTGCCCCAGCATTTT.

V is TRBV20-1 and J is TRBJ1-4; D is perhaps TRBD1 (6 bases). The CDR3 is 16 amino acids. Germline values: CDR1 DFQATT, CDR2 SNEGSKA (reference sequence). Trimming left V 6 bases short and J 5 bases short, with 22 bases between. The CDR3 sequence is CSAADRSSSPNEKLFF. CDR3 in DNA: TGCAGTGCGGCCGACAGGTCCTCTTCCCCCAATGAAAAACTGTTTTTT.

This clonotype showed up just a few times. The genes are TRBV6-1 and TRBJ2-3; 11 nucleotides agree with TRBD2. The CDR3 consists of 17 residues. V was pared by 2 bases and J by 2 bases, with 6 bases of the junction left unmatched. The V gene's germline CDR1 is MNHNS and CDR2 SASEGT. Here the CDR3 reads CASSETLAGGPTDTQYF. CDR3 sequence (DNA): TGTGCCAGCAGTGAAACCTTAGCGGGAGGGCCCACAGATACGCAGTATTTT.

In its sample, this clonotype was seen a few times. The chain has TRBV5-4 and TRBJ1-6; D gene ambiguous. The CDR3 extends over 14 amino acids. Trimming shortened V by 4 bases and J by 7 bases, and 12 bases separated the two germline ends. Germline CDR1 reads SGHNT; CDR2 reads YYREEE (reference sequence). The CDR3 sequence is CASSTRSSNSPLHF. In DNA, the CDR3 is TGTGCCAGCAGCACCAGGTCATCCAATTCACCCCTCCACTTT.

This chain uses TRBV7-2 with TRBJ2-5; 12 nucleotides match TRBD2. Losses at the gene ends were 5 bases for V and 4 bases for J; bases not matched to a gene: 8. From germline, CDR1 is SGHTA and CDR2 FQGNSA. This CDR3 region has 16 residues. This CDR3 is CASSLRLAGASETQYF. The CDR3 DNA is TGTGCCAGCAGCCTGCGACTAGCGGGAGCCTCAGAGACCCAGTACTTC. Using reference TRBV7-2 and TRBJ2-5 for the parts outside the CDR3, the full variable domain is GAGVSQSPSNKVTEKGKDVELRCDPISGHTALYWYRQSLGQGLEFLIYFQGNSAPDKSGLPSDRFSAERTGGSVSTLTIQRTQQEDSAVYLCASSLRLAGASETQYFGPGTRLLVL.

The CDR3 protein is CSVEAELQETQYF. CDR3 sequence (DNA): TGCAGCGTTGAGGCGGAACTCCAAGAGACCCAGTACTTC. The V call is TRBV29-1, the J call TRBJ2-5; D unresolved. Germline V CDR1 and CDR2: SQVTM, ANQGSEA. V was cut by 3 bases and J by 1 base, with 9 bases left in between. This CDR3 contains 13 residues.

This clonotype has more than one count but fewer than ten. V is TRBV20-1 and J is TRBJ1-4, with D perhaps matching TRBD1 (5 bases). The germline V gene has CDR1 DFQATT and CDR2 SNEGSKA (reference sequence). This CDR3 contains 13 residues. Trimming stripped 5 bases from V and 8 bases from J, with 15 bases between. The CDR3 bases are TGCAGTGCTCCCAGGGTGGGCCGGGAAAAACTGTTTTTT. It codes for CSAPRVGREKLFF.